This record covers a single TCR beta chain. Its antigen is currently unknown. This same CDR3 is encoded by further DNA sequences in the sample. This specimen comes from a study of shared clonotypes between healthy human individuals. In the naive CD8 group, cells lacked CD45RO and were positively selected for CCR7, so terminally differentiated effector memory CD45RA+ cells were left out. All donors qualified as healthy HIV-negative adults and had experienced no recent acute infections or vaccinations. The data were produced by immunoSEQ multiplex PCR, yet TCRdb's version contains in-frame clones alone and is incomplete. The sample includes around 2,100,000 clones, about 95% of them seen just once. General study points: Tissue TCR repertoires likely differ from these blood-only repertoires. Naive subsets typically showed greater estimated richness than memory subsets. Lower generation probabilities were found for non-shared clonotypes than for those shared by all four donors.

This TCR derives from a man between 18 and 35 years old in good health. Sequences were obtained from naive CD8+ T cells sorted from blood.

The CDR3 protein is CASSPTGGGNEKLFF. CDR3 bases: TGCGCCAGCAGCCCAACAGGGGGAGGTAATGAAAAACTGTTTTTT. The J gene is TRBJ1-4, the V gene TRBV5-1, with 8 bases that match TRBD1. This CDR3 contains 15 residues. V lost 4 bases and J lost 4; bases outside the gene matches: 6. The germline gives CDR1 SGHRS, CDR2 YFSETQ. The full variable domain, completed using reference TRBV5-1 and TRBJ1-4, is KAGVTQTPRYLIKTRGQQVTLSCSPISGHRSVSWYQQTPGQGLQFLFEYFSETQRNKGNFPGRFSGRQFSNSRSEMNVSTLELGDSALYLCASSPTGGGNEKLFFGSGTQLSVL.